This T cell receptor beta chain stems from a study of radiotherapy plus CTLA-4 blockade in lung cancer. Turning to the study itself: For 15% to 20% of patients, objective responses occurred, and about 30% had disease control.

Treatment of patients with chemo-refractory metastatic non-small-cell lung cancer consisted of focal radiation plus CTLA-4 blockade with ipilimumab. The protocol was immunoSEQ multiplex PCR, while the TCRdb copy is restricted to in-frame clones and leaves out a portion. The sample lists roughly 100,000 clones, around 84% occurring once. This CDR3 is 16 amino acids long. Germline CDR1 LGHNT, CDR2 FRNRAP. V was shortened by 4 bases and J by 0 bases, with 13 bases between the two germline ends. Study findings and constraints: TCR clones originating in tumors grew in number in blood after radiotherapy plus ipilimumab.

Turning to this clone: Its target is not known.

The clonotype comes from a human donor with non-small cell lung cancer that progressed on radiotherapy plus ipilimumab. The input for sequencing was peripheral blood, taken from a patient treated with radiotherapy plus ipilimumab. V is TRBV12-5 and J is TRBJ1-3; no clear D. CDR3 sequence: CASGYGRSGSGNTIYF. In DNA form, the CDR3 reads TGTGCTAGTGGTTATGGTAGGTCGGGCTCTGGAAACACCATATATTTT.